This is a list of T cell receptor beta chains from one sample in a study of spatial heterogeneity in lung cancer. TCRdb re-called the 5' RACE reads with MiXCR, one entry per CDR3 protein. The sample shows about 120,000 distinct CDR3 sequences, 9% to 15% of them seen only once. The sample here was PBMCs, taken at follow-up. The receptor source for this set is a male donor with early-stage non-small cell lung cancer. The CDR3 runs from the conserved cysteine through the conserved F or W. The order of the fields is J gene, D gene, clone size, V gene, CDR3 protein, CDR3 DNA. D genes are given only for firm matches. Size is omitted from some rows. Given values are once, few, many or a class for expanded clones.

TRBJ1-2 TRBD1 few TRBV4-3 CASSQDLAQGIYGYTF TGCGCCAGCAGCCAAGATTTAGCACAGGGGATCTATGGCTACACCTTC
TRBJ1-5 TRBD1 few TRBV6-2/TRBV6-3 CASRVDRALNQPQHF TGTGCCAGCAGGGTGGACAGGGCCCTCAATCAGCCCCAGCATTTT
TRBJ1-4 . few TRBV19 CASSIPASTNEKLFF TGTGCCAGTAGTATCCCGGCTTCAACTAATGAAAAACTGTTTTTT
TRBJ1-1 . few TRBV6-6 CATRWTEAFF TGTGCCACCAGGTGGACTGAAGCTTTCTTT
TRBJ2-1 TRBD2 many TRBV11-3 CASSFPWTSGRRNEQFF TGTGCCAGCAGCTTCCCCTGGACTAGCGGGAGAAGAAATGAGCAGTTCTTC
TRBJ2-3 TRBD1 . TRBV4-3 CASSPRTGGMGDTQYF TGCGCCAGCAGCCCCAGAACAGGGGGAATGGGGGATACGCAGTATTTT
TRBJ2-7 TRBD1 few TRBV4-3 CASSQERGGYYEQYF TGCGCCAGCAGCCAAGAACGAGGGGGCTACTACGAGCAGTACTTC
TRBJ2-7 . . TRBV9 CASSVAAGFVYEQYF TGTGCCAGCAGCGTAGCGGCAGGGTTCGTCTACGAGCAGTACTTC
TRBJ2-7 . . TRBV3-1 CASSQATYEQYF TGTGCCAGCAGCCAAGCGACCTACGAGCAGTACTTC
TRBJ2-7 . few TRBV13 CASSLITGSVHYEQYF TGTGCCAGCAGCTTAATCACAGGTTCCGTTCACTACGAGCAGTACTTC
TRBJ1-6 TRBD1 . TRBV28 CASSDAGTDNSPLHF TGTGCCAGCAGTGATGCCGGGACAGATAATTCACCCCTCCACTTT
TRBJ2-2 . few TRBV27 CASSSRLYRNTGELFF TGTGCCAGCAGTTCCCGACTCTACCGGAACACCGGGGAGCTGTTTTTT
TRBJ1-3 . . TRBV7-2 CAIGHSSGNTIYF TGTGCCATTGGACACAGCTCTGGAAACACCATATATTTT
TRBJ2-2 . few TRBV10-3 CAISEPGQVPTGELFF TGTGCCATCAGTGAGCCCGGACAAGTACCCACCGGGGAGCTGTTTTTT
TRBJ1-5 . . TRBV5-1 CASSLHPLSNQPQHF TGCGCCAGCAGCTTGCACCCTTTGAGCAATCAGCCCCAGCATTTT
TRBJ2-3 TRBD2 . TRBV28 CASSLPAGTSGGDADTQYF TGTGCCAGCAGTTTACCCGCTGGGACTAGCGGGGGGGACGCAGATACGCAGTATTTT
TRBJ1-1 TRBD1 . TRBV7-9 CASSIRQGLNTEAFF TGTGCCAGCAGCATCCGACAGGGATTGAACACTGAAGCTTTCTTT
TRBJ2-4 . many TRBV10-3 CAISEGGKNIQYF TGTGCCATCAGTGAGGGGGGCAAAAACATTCAGTACTTC
TRBJ2-1 . many TRBV5-1 CASSPLPTGTRDEQFF TGCGCCAGCAGCCCACTTCCGACCGGGACGCGGGATGAGCAGTTCTTC
TRBJ1-1 . . TRBV20-1 CSAREGSSYMNTEAFF TGCAGTGCTAGAGAGGGCAGTAGCTACATGAACACTGAAGCTTTCTTT
TRBJ2-7 TRBD2 . TRBV7-9 CASSLAGGYDEQYF TGTGCCAGCAGCCTCGCGGGGGGCTACGACGAGCAGTACTTC
TRBJ2-7 TRBD2 few TRBV20-1 CSAREGLAGKNEQYF TGCAGTGCTAGAGAGGGGCTAGCGGGGAAAAACGAGCAGTACTTC
TRBJ2-7 . few TRBV5-4 CASSLQGPHEQYF TGTGCCAGCAGCTTGCAGGGGCCCCACGAGCAGTACTTC
TRBJ2-1 TRBD2 few TRBV11-1 CASSLGLAEYNEQFF TGTGCCAGCAGCCTGGGACTAGCGGAGTACAATGAGCAGTTCTTC
TRBJ2-1 . . TRBV15 CATSRDDRPYNEQFF TGTGCCACCAGCAGAGACGACAGGCCCTACAATGAGCAGTTCTTC
TRBJ2-2 . . TRBV2 CASSYLRNTGELFF TGTGCCAGCAGTTACCTTCGGAACACCGGGGAGCTGTTTTTT
TRBJ2-5 . . TRBV4-1 CASSQVGFLVETQYF TGCGCCAGCAGCCAAGTTGGATTTTTGGTTGAGACCCAGTACTTC
TRBJ2-3 . . TRBV10-3 CAISESGLERGDTQYF TGTGCCATCAGTGAGTCGGGACTCGAACGGGGAGATACGCAGTATTTT
TRBJ2-7 TRBD2 many TRBV12-3/TRBV12-4 CASSLATAGGPGYEQYF TGTGCCAGCAGTTTAGCGACGGCGGGGGGGCCAGGGTACGAGCAGTACTTC
TRBJ2-5 . . TRBV7-2 CASIATGNEETQYF TGTGCCAGCATCGCCACGGGTAACGAAGAGACCCAGTACTTC
TRBJ2-3 TRBD1 few TRBV19 CASAQGGLTDTQYF TGTGCCAGTGCCCAAGGGGGCTTGACAGATACGCAGTATTTT
TRBJ2-5 . . TRBV28 CASSLLGRTSQETQYF TGTGCCAGCAGTTTACTCGGCCGCACATCACAAGAGACCCAGTACTTC
TRBJ1-6 TRBD1 many TRBV6-6 CASRTGTGGLNSPLHF TGTGCCAGCAGGACCGGGACAGGGGGTCTAAATTCACCCCTCCACTTT
TRBJ1-1 . . TRBV18 CASSPSGFEAFF TGTGCCAGCTCACCCTCAGGATTTGAAGCTTTCTTT
TRBJ1-5 . . TRBV10-2 CASSESGGNQPQHF TGCGCCAGCAGTGAGTCGGGTGGAAATCAGCCCCAGCATTTT
TRBJ2-7 . . TRBV10-3 CAISDGRRYSYEQYF TGTGCCATCAGTGATGGCAGGCGATACTCCTACGAGCAGTACTTC
TRBJ1-1 . many TRBV24-1 CATSDHRDVTEAFF TGTGCCACCAGTGATCACAGGGATGTAACTGAAGCTTTCTTT
TRBJ2-7 TRBD2 few TRBV5-1 CASSLGLPGLSGEQYF TGCGCCAGCAGCTTGGGCTTACCGGGACTATCTGGCGAGCAGTACTTC
TRBJ1-2 . few TRBV28 CASSLERVNYGYTF TGTGCCAGCAGTTTAGAACGGGTTAACTATGGCTACACCTTC
TRBJ1-4 TRBD1 many TRBV28 CASSSSTGASEKLFF TGTGCCAGCAGTTCATCGACAGGGGCAAGTGAAAAACTGTTTTTT